This T cell receptor beta chain was identified in a study of blood T cells in healthy people across ages. Sample-barcoded 5' priming and a J-beta primer mix drove a second PCR of about 6 to 12 cycles. Unique molecular identifiers of 12 random nucleotides labeled each cDNA. Each CDR3 protein is one row after TCRdb ran MiXCR on the 5' RACE reads. The sample contains 650,000 to 800,000 distinct CDR3 sequences, roughly 44% of which appear only once. This CDR3 comprises 16 residues. V lost 3 bases to trimming and J lost 3 bases; unmatched junction nucleotides: 5. CDR1 is SGHTA and CDR2 is FQGNSA in the germline V gene. The individuals who served as donors were healthy Caucasians living in Russia, aged about 6 to 95. Researchers isolated at least 7 million PBMCs per sample. Extracted total RNA amounted to at least 5.5 micrograms for each sample.

The chain links TRBV7-2 to TRBJ1-1; 12 bases fit TRBD1. Sequences were obtained from blood. This receptor was taken from a man aged 55-75 years in good health. The CDR3 DNA follows: TGTGCCAGCAGCTTTCTGGGACAGGGGGCCTACACTGAAGCTTTCTTT. Translating it yields CASSFLGQGAYTEAFF.